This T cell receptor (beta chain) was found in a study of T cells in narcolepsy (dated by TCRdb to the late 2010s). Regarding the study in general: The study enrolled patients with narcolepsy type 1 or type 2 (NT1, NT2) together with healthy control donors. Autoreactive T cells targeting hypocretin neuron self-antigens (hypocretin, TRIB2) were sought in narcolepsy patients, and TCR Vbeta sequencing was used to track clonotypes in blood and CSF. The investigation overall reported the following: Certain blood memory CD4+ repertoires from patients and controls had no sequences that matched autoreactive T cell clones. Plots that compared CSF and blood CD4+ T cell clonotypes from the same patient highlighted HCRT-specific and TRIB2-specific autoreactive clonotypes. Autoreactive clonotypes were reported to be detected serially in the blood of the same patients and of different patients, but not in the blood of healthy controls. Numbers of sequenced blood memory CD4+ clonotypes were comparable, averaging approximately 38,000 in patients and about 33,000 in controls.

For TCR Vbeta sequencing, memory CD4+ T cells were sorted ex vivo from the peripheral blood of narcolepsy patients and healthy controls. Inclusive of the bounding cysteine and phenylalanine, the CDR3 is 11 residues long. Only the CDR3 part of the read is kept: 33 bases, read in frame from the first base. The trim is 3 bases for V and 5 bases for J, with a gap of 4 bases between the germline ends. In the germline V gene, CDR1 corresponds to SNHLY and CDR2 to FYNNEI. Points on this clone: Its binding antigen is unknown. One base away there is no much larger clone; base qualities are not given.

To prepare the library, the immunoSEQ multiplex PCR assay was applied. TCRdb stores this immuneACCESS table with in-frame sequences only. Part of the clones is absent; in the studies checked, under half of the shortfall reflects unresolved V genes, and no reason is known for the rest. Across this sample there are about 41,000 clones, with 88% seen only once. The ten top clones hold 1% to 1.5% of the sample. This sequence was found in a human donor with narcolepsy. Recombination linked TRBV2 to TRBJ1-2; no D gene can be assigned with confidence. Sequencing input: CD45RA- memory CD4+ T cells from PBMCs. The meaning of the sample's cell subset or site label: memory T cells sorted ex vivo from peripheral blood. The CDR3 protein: CASSDGYGYTF. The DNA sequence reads TGTGCCAGCAGTGATGGGTATGGCTACACCTTC.